These 27 T cell receptor beta chains were all obtained from the same sample, sequenced in a study of blood T cells in healthy people across ages. Together with a sample-barcoded 5' primer, a J-beta primer mix was included in a second PCR lasting roughly 7 to 11 cycles. TCRdb itself ran the 5' RACE reads through MiXCR, one entry per CDR3 protein. Of 890,000 or so distinct CDR3 sequences listed, around 62% are singletons. The sample was blood. These receptors originate from a man aged 30 to 45 in good health.

This clonotype has more than one count but fewer than ten. The chain employs TRBV6-2 or TRBV6-3 and TRBJ2-7, with 7 nucleotides matching TRBD2. The CDR3 has 14 residues. The V gene's germline CDR1 is MNHEY and CDR2 SVGEGT. V lost 6 bases to trimming and J lost 0 bases; unmatched junction nucleotides: 5. The CDR3 nucleotides are TGTGCCAGCAGCCCCGGCGGGGGCTCCTACGAGCAGTACTTC. It is translated as CASSPGGGSYEQYF.

The chain recombines TRBV20-1 with TRBJ2-5; the D is unclear. CDR1 and CDR2 from the germline V gene are DFQATT and SNEGSKA (reference sequence). V lost 2 bases, J lost 10 bases, and 8 bases lay in between. CDR3 length: 10 amino acids. The CDR3 sequence: CSARIGRQYF. The CDR3 coding sequence is TGCAGTGCTAGAATCGGCCGCCAGTACTTC.

The chain joins TRBV7-3 to TRBJ1-2, with TRBD1 matching over 10 bases. With 5 bases clipped from V and 8 bases from J, the junction kept 11 bases outside the gene matches. This CDR3 contains 15 residues. Germline V gene sequence: CDR1 SGHTA, CDR2 FQGTGA. CDR3: CASSPQGTGVEGYTF. CDR3 DNA: TGTGCCAGCAGCCCCCAAGGGACAGGGGTTGAAGGCTACACCTTC.

The chain is built from TRBV29-1 and TRBJ2-7; TRBD1 matches 9 bases. V trimming: 4 bases; J trimming: 3 bases; junction bases outside the gene matches: 4. The CDR3 runs 13 residues. Germline V lookup: CDR1 SQVTM, CDR2 ANQGSEA. As DNA, the CDR3 is TGCAGCGTTGGAGGGGACAGGGTCTACGAGCAGTACTTC. Its protein product is CSVGGDRVYEQYF.

The chain has TRBV21-1 and TRBJ1-6; the DNA was not used to check the table's D call, TRBD1. TRBV21-1 is deemed a pseudogene. CDR3 length: 15 residues. In nucleotides, the CDR3 is TGTGCCAGCAGCGGCAGGGGAGGTAGTGATTCACCCCTCCACTTT. As protein: CASSGRGGSDSPLHF.

This clonotype was counted at least ten times. The chain recombines TRBV29-1 with TRBJ2-7; D is uncertain. Germline V gives CDR1 SQVTM, CDR2 ANQGSEA. CDR3 length equals 10 residues. Between the trimmed V and J ends, which lost 4 bases and 3 bases, there was a span of 4 bases. The CDR3 nucleotides read TGCAGCGTTGGAGACTACGAGCAGTACTTC. Amino acid sequence: CSVGDYEQYF.

The V call is TRBV20-1, the J call TRBJ2-2; the D gene is possibly TRBD1 (6 bases). The CDR3 contains 14 residues. Germline CDR1 DFQATT, CDR2 SNEGSKA (reference sequence). Trimming removed 6 bases at V and 0 bases at J, with 11 bases between. CDR3 DNA: TGCAGTGCGCCAGGGGCCGCGAACACCGGGGAGCTGTTTTTT. Protein: CSAPGAANTGELFF.

V is TRBV6-2 or TRBV6-3 and J is TRBJ2-7; D is ambiguous. This CDR3 spans 14 amino acids. Germline V gene data show CDR1 as MNHEY and CDR2 as SVGEGT. V was clipped by 3 bases and J by 0 bases, with 9 bases between them. The CDR3 DNA reads TGTGCCAGCAGTTATCTGTCTCGCTCCTACGAGCAGTACTTC. This encodes CASSYLSRSYEQYF.

V usage is TRBV5-5 and J usage is TRBJ1-5, with D possibly being TRBD1 (5 bases). CDR1 is SGHKS and CDR2 is YYEKEE in the germline V gene (reference sequence). V was pared by 4 bases and J by 1 base, with 9 bases between. This CDR3 has 14 amino acids. The CDR3 bases are TGTGCCAGCAGCCCCCGGGACAGCAATCAGCCCCAGCATTTT. It codes for CASSPRDSNQPQHF.

In this sample, this clonotype turned up a few times. This chain links TRBV6-6 with TRBJ2-7, with D perhaps being TRBD1 or TRBD2 (5 bases each). The CDR3 totals 15 residues. Trimming shortened V by 2 bases and J by 4 bases, and 15 bases separated the two germline ends. CDR1 is MNHNY, CDR2 SVGAGI, per germline (reference sequence). This chain's CDR3 is CASSYVQRGSYEQYF. The CDR3 bases are TGTGCCAGCAGTTACGTTCAGAGGGGATCTTACGAGCAGTACTTC.

This chain links TRBV7-2 with TRBJ2-5; weak D call: TRBD1 (5 bases). This CDR3 is built from 13 residues. CDR1 and CDR2 from the germline V gene are SGHTA and FQGNSA. With 2 bases removed from V and 6 bases from J, the gap between germline ends came to 10 bases. The CDR3 spells CASSLQGVKTQYF. In nucleotides, the CDR3 is TGTGCCAGCAGCTTACAGGGTGTAAAGACCCAGTACTTC.

The rearrangement links TRBV28 to TRBJ2-7; 11 nucleotides line up with TRBD2. Germline V gives CDR1 MDHEN, CDR2 SYDVKM. J was trimmed by 5 bases and V by 4 bases; bases with no gene match: 4. The CDR3 runs 14 residues. The CDR3 region is CASSYLAGGDEQYF. CDR3 coding DNA: TGTGCCAGCAGTTATCTAGCGGGGGGCGACGAGCAGTACTTC.

V usage is TRBV7-9 and J usage is TRBJ2-1; D not certain. CDR3 size: 14 residues. Trimming took 5 bases from V and 0 from J, leaving 8 bases between them. The germline gives CDR1 SEHNR, CDR2 FQNEAQ (reference sequence). For the CDR3, the DNA is TGTGCCAGCAGCAAGGGCAACTCCTACAATGAGCAGTTCTTC. Translated: CASSKGNSYNEQFF. Using reference TRBV7-9 and TRBJ2-1 for the parts outside the CDR3, the full variable domain is DTGVSQNPRHKITKRGQNVTFRCDPISEHNRLYWYRQTLGQGPEFLTYFQNEAQLEKSRLLSDRFSAERPKGSFSTLEIQRTEQGDSAMYLCASSKGNSYNEQFFGPGTRLTVL.

The V gene is TRBV7-9, the J gene TRBJ2-1; 12 nucleotides line up with TRBD1. Germline CDR1 SEHNR, CDR2 FQNEAQ (reference sequence). The J segment lost 10 bases and the V segment lost 6 bases, leaving 16 bases of the junction unmatched. This CDR3 region has 17 residues. Here the CDR3 DNA reads TGTGCCAGCAGTCGCGCTGGGGGACAGGGGGCATTTCGGGAGCAGTTCTTC. This gives the protein CASSRAGGQGAFREQFF.

The chain employs TRBV4-2 and TRBJ2-6; 12 nucleotides line up with TRBD1. V was pared by 2 bases and J by 1 base, with 6 bases of the junction left unmatched. The CDR3 has 19 amino acids. Per the germline V gene, CDR1 is LGHNA and CDR2 is YNFKEQ. CDR3 nucleotide sequence: TGTGCCAGCAGCCAAACTAAGGGACAGGGGGCGTCTGGGGCCAACGTCCTGACTTTC. This sequence encodes CASSQTKGQGASGANVLTF.

This chain connects TRBV15 to TRBJ2-7; the D is unclear. The germline CDR1 and CDR2 sequences are LNHNV and YYDKDF (reference sequence). V lost 0 bases and J lost 0, with 12 bases in between. The CDR3 sequence is 16 residues long. CDR3 coding DNA: TGTGCCACCAGCAGAGATCTTGAATTGAGCTCCTACGAGCAGTACTTC. Amino acid sequence: CATSRDLELSSYEQYF.

A few counts support this clonotype. This chain uses TRBV7-8 with TRBJ2-3; 10 bases line up with TRBD2. With V trimmed by 2 bases and J by 2 bases, 4 bases remained unmatched. The germline CDR1 and CDR2 sequences are SGHVS and FQNEAQ. The CDR3 loop spans 16 amino acids. CDR3 in amino acids: CASSLSSGGYTDTQYF. Here the CDR3 DNA reads TGTGCCAGCAGCTTATCTAGCGGGGGTTACACAGATACGCAGTATTTT.

This clonotype was seen only a few times. The rearrangement links TRBV4-3 to TRBJ2-7; no clear D. Per the germline V gene, CDR1 is LGHNA and CDR2 is YSLEER. The CDR3 totals 13 residues. The V end was cut by 9 bases, the J end by 0 bases, with 12 bases between. Here the CDR3 reads CARNCIFSYEQYF. In DNA form, the CDR3 reads TGCGCCAGGAATTGCATCTTCTCCTACGAGCAGTACTTC.

This chain links TRBV20-1 with TRBJ2-7; D remains ambiguous. Germline V gene sequence: CDR1 DFQATT, CDR2 SNEGSKA (reference sequence). The CDR3 length is 13 residues. Trimming shortened V by 3 bases and J by 0 bases, and 9 bases separated the two germline ends. DNA for the CDR3: TGCAGTGCTAGGATCCAAAGCTCCTACGAGCAGTACTTC. Translating it yields CSARIQSSYEQYF.

The J gene is TRBJ2-1, the V gene TRBV4-3; TRBD2 might be the D (6 bases). Trimming took 1 base from V and 3 from J, leaving 13 bases between them. This CDR3 contains 16 residues. Germline-derived CDR1 and CDR2 are LGHNA and YSLEER. The CDR3 reads CASSQGLSRGYNEQFF. CDR3 nucleotide sequence: TGCGCCAGCAGCCAAGGCCTCTCGCGGGGCTACAATGAGCAGTTCTTC.

The genes are TRBV6-2 or TRBV6-3 and TRBJ2-5, with TRBD2 matching 8 bases. The CDR3 loop spans 15 amino acids. Per germline, CDR1 MNHEY and CDR2 SVGEGT. Trimming took 2 bases from V and 2 from J; bases not matched to a gene: 4. The CDR3 sequence: CASSYPGLGQETQYF. The CDR3, as DNA: TGTGCCAGCAGTTACCCGGGACTAGGGCAAGAGACCCAGTACTTC.

This chain connects TRBV20-1 to TRBJ2-6; 12 bases map to TRBD2. Per germline, CDR1 DFQATT and CDR2 SNEGSKA (reference sequence). V gave up 1 base and J gave up 1 base; unmatched junction bases: 5. The CDR3 consists of 18 residues. The CDR3 spells CSARGLAGALSGANVLTF. The CDR3 DNA is TGCAGTGCTAGAGGACTAGCGGGGGCCTTATCTGGGGCCAACGTCCTGACTTTC.

This chain joins TRBV7-3 and TRBJ2-1; D not certain. Trimming removed 8 bases at V and 0 bases at J, with 8 bases between. CDR1 is SGHTA, CDR2 FQGTGA, per germline. The CDR3 loop spans 13 amino acids. CDR3 in DNA: TGTGCCAGCGGCCAAACCTCCTACAATGAGCAGTTCTTC. Its translation is CASGQTSYNEQFF.

This clonotype turned up a few times. This chain uses TRBV5-1 with TRBJ2-5; possibly TRBD1 for D (5 bases). Trimming took off 0 bases at V and 5 bases at J, with 23 bases between the two ends. CDR3 length: 18 amino acids. From germline, CDR1 is SGHRS and CDR2 YFSETQ. The CDR3: CASSLALGQGPRQETQYF. The DNA for the CDR3 is TGCGCCAGCAGCTTGGCCTTGGGCCAGGGTCCTCGCCAGGAGACCCAGTACTTC.

A single count supports this clonotype. V usage is TRBV20-1 and J usage is TRBJ1-5; tentatively, D is TRBD1 (5 bases). The ends were cut back, 0 bases at V and 5 bases at J, with 8 bases in the middle. Germline V gene data show CDR1 as DFQATT and CDR2 as SNEGSKA (reference sequence). There are 13 residues in the CDR3. The CDR3 DNA sequence: TGCAGTGCTAGAGATAGGGGCGATCAGCCCCAGCATTTT. As protein: CSARDRGDQPQHF.

The chain has TRBV12-3 or TRBV12-4 and TRBJ2-2; TRBD2 matches 9 bases. V trimming: 8 bases; J trimming: 6 bases; junction bases outside the gene matches: 10. CDR3 size: 15 residues. The DNA of the CDR3 is TGTGCCAGCGGGTTAGCGGGGGATCTAGCCGGGGAGCTGTTTTTT. Its protein product is CASGLAGDLAGELFF.

This rearrangement joins TRBV20-1 to TRBJ2-1; D is undetermined. CDR3 length: 16 amino acids. Deletions cut 0 bases from V and 7 bases from J, with 19 bases between. Germline values: CDR1 DFQATT, CDR2 SNEGSKA (reference sequence). CDR3 residues: CSARDPWAGSLNEQFF. The CDR3 coding sequence is TGCAGTGCTAGAGATCCCTGGGCAGGCTCTCTAAATGAGCAGTTCTTC.